Below are 7 T cell receptor beta chains sequenced from a single sample in a study of blood T cell repertoires in COVID-19. This table comes from immunoSEQ multiplex PCR, and its TCRdb copy is limited to in-frame clones, with some not included. The sample has 55,000 or so clones, around 80% seen once; the top ten hold about 20%. The sequenced material came from peripheral blood. These TCRs come from a man younger than 40 with COVID-19, enrolled during active disease.

The chain links TRBV2 to TRBJ1-6, with D unresolved. The CDR3 is 14 residues long. Trimming shortened V by 5 bases and J by 5 bases, and 10 bases separated the two germline ends. Germline CDR1 and CDR2: SNHLY and FYNNEI. The DNA of the CDR3 is TGTGCCAGCAGTTACCAGTCGAATAATTCACCCCTCCACTTT. Its translation is CASSYQSNNSPLHF.

This chain joins TRBV11-1 and TRBJ2-3; a possible D gene is TRBD2 (5 bases). Germline V gene data show CDR1 as SGHAT and CDR2 as FQDESV (reference sequence). The CDR3 sequence is 14 residues long. Trimming removed 1 base at V and 3 bases at J, with 8 bases between. The CDR3 loop is CASSLELETDTQYF. The CDR3 DNA reads as TGTGCCAGCAGCTTAGAACTAGAAACAGATACGCAGTATTTT.

Here the CDR3 reads CASSGATVTDTQYF. The CDR3 DNA sequence: TGTGCCAGTAGTGGGGCCACGGTCACAGATACGCAGTATTTT. J is TRBJ2-3 and V is TRBV19, with D possibly matching TRBD1 (5 bases). The length of the CDR3 is 14 residues. The V end was cut by 5 bases, the J end by 2 bases, with 11 bases between. The V gene's germline CDR1 is LNHDA and CDR2 SQIVND (reference sequence).

This clone was seen only once. The chain uses TRBV6-5 and TRBJ2-3; 10 bases fit TRBD1. Looked up from germline, CDR1 is MNHEY and CDR2 is SVGAGI. This CDR3 has 15 residues. V gave up 5 bases and J gave up 6 bases; unmatched junction bases: 8. The CDR3 protein is CASSPTGQGYDTQYF. CDR3 nucleotide sequence: TGTGCCAGCAGTCCGACGGGACAGGGGTATGATACGCAGTATTTT.

V and J are TRBV5-5 and TRBJ1-2, with 7 bases that match TRBD1. Germline CDR1 is SGHKS and CDR2 is YYEKEE (reference sequence). The CDR3 runs to 15 residues. With 1 base clipped from V and 5 bases from J, the junction kept 8 bases outside the gene matches. The CDR3: CASSLTGAERYGYTF. CDR3 DNA sequence: TGTGCCAGCAGCTTGACAGGGGCCGAGAGATATGGCTACACCTTC. Together with reference TRBV5-5 and TRBJ1-2, the CDR3 gives the full variable domain: DAGVTQSPTHLIKTRGQQVTLRCSPISGHKSVSWYQQVLGQGPQFIFQYYEKEERGRGNFPDRFSARQFPNYSSELNVNALLLGDSALYLCASSLTGAERYGYTFGSGTRLTVV.

The chain combines TRBV27 with TRBJ2-5, with 10 bases aligning to TRBD1. CDR1 is MNHEY, CDR2 SMNVEV, per germline (reference sequence). Trimming took 5 bases from V and 5 from J; bases not matched to a gene: 5. CDR3 length: 14 residues. The CDR3 DNA reads TGTGCCAGCAGTCTATGGGGACAGGGGGAGACCCAGTACTTC. It translates to CASSLWGQGETQYF.

This clone occurred a few times. The chain carries TRBV6-2 or TRBV6-3 and TRBJ2-3; 10 bases are shared with TRBD2. Germline lookup yields CDR1 MNHEY and CDR2 SVGEGT. The CDR3 has 16 amino acids. V was pared by 2 bases and J by 4 bases, with 6 bases of the junction left unmatched. For the CDR3, the DNA is TGTGCCAGCAGTTACCAACTAGCGGGGACCTCAGATACGCAGTATTTT. This gives the protein CASSYQLAGTSDTQYF.